Presented here are 17 T cell receptor beta chains from one specimen sequenced in a study of T-cell memory formation after mild COVID-19. TCRdb reprocessed the 5' RACE reads via MiXCR and lists one record per CDR3 protein. The sample has some 40,000 distinct CDR3 sequences, approximately 6.8% seen once. Sequenced material: PBMCs or a T cell subset sorted from them (not recorded which). Receptors originate from a man between 18 and 29 years old who had mild COVID-19 (a few samples of this study predate the infection). Cell type and time point are not known.

The sample holds many counts of this clonotype. The genes are TRBV9 and TRBJ2-7; 9 nucleotides agree with TRBD1. After removal of 0 bases from V and 4 bases from J, the junction contained 5 bases not matched to a gene. CDR1 is SGDLS and CDR2 is YYNGEE in the germline V gene. The CDR3 extends over 15 amino acids. The CDR3 loop is CASSVGVTGGYEQYF. In DNA form, the CDR3 reads TGTGCCAGCAGCGTAGGTGTGACAGGGGGTTACGAGCAGTACTTC.

At least ten counts were recorded for this clonotype. The chain couples TRBV18 to TRBJ1-6; maybe TRBD1 (6 bases). Deletions cut 3 bases from V and 7 bases from J, with 10 bases between. This CDR3 region has 14 residues. Germline V gene data show CDR1 as KGHSH and CDR2 as LQKENI. The CDR3 DNA follows: TGTGCCAGCTCACCGGAGACAGGAAATTCACCCCTCCACTTT. Its translation is CASSPETGNSPLHF.

The rearrangement joins TRBV5-5 to TRBJ1-6; the D is unclear. Trimming stripped 2 bases from V and 11 bases from J, with 17 bases between. The CDR3 has 15 amino acids. Per germline, CDR1 SGHKS and CDR2 YYEKEE (reference sequence). DNA of the CDR3: TGTGCCAGCAGCTTTCTGGATCACGCGGATCCACCCCTCCACTTT. Residues: CASSFLDHADPPLHF. The whole variable domain, remainder taken from reference TRBV5-5 and TRBJ1-6, is DAGVTQSPTHLIKTRGQQVTLRCSPISGHKSVSWYQQVLGQGPQFIFQYYEKEERGRGNFPDRFSARQFPNYSSELNVNALLLGDSALYLCASSFLDHADPPLHFGNGTRLTVT.

This clonotype has more than one count but fewer than ten. The CDR3: CASRSTGGENEQFF. The CDR3 DNA follows: TGTGCCAGCAGATCCACAGGGGGCGAGAATGAGCAGTTCTTC. This chain links TRBV6-6 with TRBJ2-1, with TRBD1 matching over 9 bases. Germline V gene sequence: CDR1 MNHNY, CDR2 SVGAGI (reference sequence). The ends lost 6 bases at V and 7 bases at J; junction bases unmatched: 7. The CDR3 runs 14 residues.

This clonotype was seen more than once but under ten times. V and J are TRBV11-2 and TRBJ2-2; TRBD1 aligns across 10 bases. Trimming took 3 bases from V and 6 from J; bases not matched to a gene: 4. In germline, CDR1 is SGHAT, CDR2 FQNNGV. The CDR3 totals 15 residues. The CDR3 nucleotides read TGTGCCAGCAGCTTCGGGACAGGGGCGCCCGGGGAGCTGTTTTTT. It is translated as CASSFGTGAPGELFF. The full variable domain, with the rest looked up from reference TRBV11-2 and TRBJ2-2, is EAGVAQSPRYKIIEKRQSVAFWCNPISGHATLYWYQQILGQGPKLLIQFQNNGVVDDSQLPKDRFSAERLKGVDSTLKIQPAKLEDSAVYLCASSFGTGAPGELFFGEGSRLTVL.

This clonotype was counted a few times. The J gene is TRBJ1-6, the V gene TRBV27; D remains unclear. The CDR3 is 14 amino acids. V lost 7 bases to trimming and J lost 6 bases, with 13 bases between them. Looked up from germline, CDR1 is MNHEY and CDR2 is SMNVEV (reference sequence). CDR3 DNA: TGTGCCAGCATGGTGGGCTCTGTTAATTCACCCCTCCACTTT. The encoded protein is CASMVGSVNSPLHF.

This chain links TRBV5-1 with TRBJ1-3; 9 bases map to TRBD1. The CDR3 is 14 amino acids. Per germline, CDR1 SGHRS and CDR2 YFSETQ. J gave up 4 bases and V 4 bases, and 3 bases lay outside the gene matches. This CDR3 is CASSRDRAGNTIYF. CDR3 DNA: TGCGCCAGCAGCCGGGACAGGGCAGGAAACACCATATATTTT. Filled out from reference TRBV5-1 and TRBJ1-3, the complete variable domain reads KAGVTQTPRYLIKTRGQQVTLSCSPISGHRSVSWYQQTPGQGLQFLFEYFSETQRNKGNFPGRFSGRQFSNSRSEMNVSTLELGDSALYLCASSRDRAGNTIYFGEGSWLTVV.

This clonotype was seen a handful of times. The rearrangement joins TRBV7-9 to TRBJ1-6; TRBD1 agrees at 7 bases. V trimming: 5 bases; J trimming: 8 bases; junction bases outside the gene matches: 6. The germline V gene encodes CDR1 SEHNR and CDR2 FQNEAQ (reference sequence). This CDR3 spans 14 amino acids. CDR3 coding DNA: TGTGCCAGCAGCCCTAGACAGGGTGATTCACCCCTCCACTTT. This sequence encodes CASSPRQGDSPLHF.

The chain employs TRBV12-3 or TRBV12-4 and TRBJ2-1; 9 bases map to TRBD2. With 4 bases clipped from V and 0 bases from J, the junction kept 4 bases outside the gene matches. The CDR3 extends over 16 amino acids. CDR3 bases: TGTGCCAGCAGTTCCCTAGCGGGGAGCTCCTACAATGAGCAGTTCTTC. This sequence encodes CASSSLAGSSYNEQFF.

With regard to this clonotype: Possible read error: a much larger clone is one base away. The DNA of the CDR3 is TGTGCCCTCGGGGGGACCCGCTACGAGCAGTACTTC. Protein sequence: CALGGTRYEQYF. The rearrangement joins TRBV10-3 to TRBJ2-7, with 7 nucleotides matching TRBD2. Trimming removed 11 bases from V and 3 bases from J; junction bases left unmatched: 7. Germline V CDR1 and CDR2: ENHRY, SYGVKD. This CDR3 is 12 amino acids long.

This clonotype has a count of ten or more. This sequence joins TRBV5-1 and TRBJ2-1; D is possibly TRBD1 (5 bases). CDR3 size: 14 residues. V was clipped by 0 bases and J by 10 bases, with 14 bases between them. Per the germline V gene, CDR1 is SGHRS and CDR2 is YFSETQ. In DNA form, the CDR3 reads TGCGCCAGCAGCTTGGTCCCCGCATCAGGGGAGCAGTTCTTC. Translated, it gives CASSLVPASGEQFF.

The table lists this clonotype with many counts. The CDR3 region is CASSPGLLTDTQYF. DNA of the CDR3: TGTGCCAGCAGCCCTGGACTGCTCACAGATACGCAGTATTTT. This rearrangement joins TRBV7-2 to TRBJ2-3, with D possibly matching TRBD2 (5 bases). V lost 5 bases to trimming and J lost 2 bases, with 11 bases between them. There are 14 residues in the CDR3. Germline assignment: CDR1 SGHTA and CDR2 FQGNSA.

V gene TRBV5-1 combines with J gene TRBJ2-3; D is perhaps TRBD1 or TRBD2 (6 bases each). Germline V gene data show CDR1 as SGHRS and CDR2 as YFSETQ. The CDR3 extends over 13 amino acids. V was pared by 3 bases and J by 7 bases, with 12 bases between. This CDR3 is CASSSEGGNTQYF. CDR3 bases: TGCGCCAGCAGCTCTGAGGGGGGAAATACGCAGTATTTT.

The genes are TRBV28 and TRBJ1-2; TRBD1 matches at 11 bases. There are 15 residues in the CDR3. V lost 6 bases to trimming and J lost 8 bases; unmatched junction nucleotides: 11. Germline V gene data show CDR1 as MDHEN and CDR2 as SYDVKM. The CDR3 loop reads CASSTWTGGLLGYTF. In DNA form, the CDR3 reads TGTGCCAGCAGCACCTGGACAGGGGGCCTTCTAGGCTACACCTTC.

The chain uses TRBV2 and TRBJ2-3; no firm D call. This CDR3 is built from 15 residues. Trimming shortened V by 3 bases and J by 3 bases, and 13 bases separated the two germline ends. Germline assignment: CDR1 SNHLY and CDR2 FYNNEI. The CDR3 nucleotides read TGTGCCAGCAGTGAGCTTATTAGTCCGACAGATACGCAGTATTTT. Its protein is CASSELISPTDTQYF.

Many counts were recorded for this clonotype. The junction shows a germline mismatch at one end, possibly a read error. The chain uses TRBV7-7 and TRBJ2-3, with D perhaps TRBD1 (7 bases). The CDR3 totals 14 residues. Per germline, CDR1 SSHAT and CDR2 FNYEAQ (reference sequence). The CDR3 region has the DNA TGTGCTAGCAGCCCTATGGGCGGGACAGTTACGCAGTATTTT. Translated: CASSPMGGTVTQYF.

This clonotype was observed many times. The chain links TRBV12-3 or TRBV12-4 to TRBJ1-6, with D perhaps TRBD1 (6 bases). V gave up 6 bases and J gave up 4 bases, with 10 bases separating them. CDR3 length: 14 amino acids. The CDR3 sequence: CASSVGGYNSPLHF. CDR3 nucleotide sequence: TGTGCCAGCAGCGTAGGGGGTTATAATTCACCCCTCCACTTT.